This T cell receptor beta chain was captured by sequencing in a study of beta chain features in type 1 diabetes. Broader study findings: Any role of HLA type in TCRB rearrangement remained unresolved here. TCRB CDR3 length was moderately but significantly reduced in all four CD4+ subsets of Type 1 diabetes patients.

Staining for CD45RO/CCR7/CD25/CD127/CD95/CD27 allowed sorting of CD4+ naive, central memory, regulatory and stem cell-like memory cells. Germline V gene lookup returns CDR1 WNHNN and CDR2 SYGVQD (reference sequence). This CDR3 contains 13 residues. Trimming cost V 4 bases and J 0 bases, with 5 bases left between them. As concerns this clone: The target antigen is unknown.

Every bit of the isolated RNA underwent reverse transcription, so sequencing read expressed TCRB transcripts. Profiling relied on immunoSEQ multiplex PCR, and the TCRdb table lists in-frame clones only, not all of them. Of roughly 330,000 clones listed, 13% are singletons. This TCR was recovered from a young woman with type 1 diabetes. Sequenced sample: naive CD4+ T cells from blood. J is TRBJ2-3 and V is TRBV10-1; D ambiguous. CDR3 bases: TGCGCCAGCAGTGGGCCTAGCACAGATACGCAGTATTTT. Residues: CASSGPSTDTQYF.